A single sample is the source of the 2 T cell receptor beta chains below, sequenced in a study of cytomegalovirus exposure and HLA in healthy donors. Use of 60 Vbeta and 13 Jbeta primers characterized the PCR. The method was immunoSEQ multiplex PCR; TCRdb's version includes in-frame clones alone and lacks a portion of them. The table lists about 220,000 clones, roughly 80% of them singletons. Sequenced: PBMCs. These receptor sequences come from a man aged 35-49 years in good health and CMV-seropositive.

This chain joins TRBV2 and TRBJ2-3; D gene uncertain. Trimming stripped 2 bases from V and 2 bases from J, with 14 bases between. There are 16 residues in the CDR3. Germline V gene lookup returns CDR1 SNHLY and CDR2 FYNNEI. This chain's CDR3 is CASSELAVAATDTQYF. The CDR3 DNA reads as TGTGCCAGCAGTGAACTGGCTGTGGCCGCCACAGATACGCAGTATTTT.

Here the CDR3 reads CASRMTGEKNIQYF. The CDR3 DNA reads as TGTGCCAGCAGAATGACAGGGGAGAAAAACATTCAGTACTTC. The chain has TRBV2 and TRBJ2-4; 8 nucleotides agree with TRBD1. Per the germline V gene, CDR1 is SNHLY and CDR2 is FYNNEI. The CDR3 sequence is 14 residues long. The V segment lost 6 bases and the J segment 4 bases; nucleotides outside the gene matches: 5.